Sequencing of this T cell receptor beta chain was carried out in a study of human T cells and chemical hapten exposure. Turning to the study itself: DPC at 0.01% went onto the upper back in patch tests, read at 6 days. Recorded diagnoses among the mostly female patients were alopecia areata, totalis or universalis.

Regarding time point: patch test 1, 2 weeks after DPC sensitization. Treatment described: therapeutic diphenylcyclopropenone sensitization with weekly scalp DPC. This clonotype occurred a few times. TCRdb analysed the RACE reads with MiXCR anew, one entry per CDR3 protein. The repertoire includes more than 95,000 distinct CDR3 sequences, 9.5% to 13% of them detected once, and just over 1.4% sits in the top ten. CDR1 and CDR2 (germline): SGDLS, YYNGEE. The CDR3 runs to 15 residues. The V end was cut by 0 bases, the J end by 6 bases, with 15 bases between. The sequencing here drew on whole blood, taken in connection with sensitization to the hapten diphenylcyclopropenone (DPC). The V gene is TRBV9, the J gene TRBJ1-2; possible D gene TRBD1, 5 bases. The TCR sequence derives from a woman in her forties or fifties with alopecia areata. Some clones in this sample may be carry-over from other donors' samples. CDR3 nucleotides: TGTGCCAGCAGCGTAGCGAACAGGAATCGTGATGGCTACACCTTC. Its protein is CASSVANRNRDGYTF.